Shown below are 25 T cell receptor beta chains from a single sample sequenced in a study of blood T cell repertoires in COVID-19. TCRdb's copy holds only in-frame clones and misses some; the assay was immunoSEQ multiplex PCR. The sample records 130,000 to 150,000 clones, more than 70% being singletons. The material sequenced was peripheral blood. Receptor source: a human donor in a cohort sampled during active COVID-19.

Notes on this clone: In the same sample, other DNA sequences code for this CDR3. Here the CDR3 DNA reads TGTGCCAGTAGTTCGACAGGGTCGTACGAGCAGTACTTC. It codes for CASSSTGSYEQYF. The chain has TRBV19 and TRBJ2-7; TRBD1 agrees at 7 bases. CDR1 is LNHDA, CDR2 SQIVND, per germline (reference sequence). The ends lost 5 bases at V and 4 bases at J; junction bases unmatched: 5. The CDR3 covers 13 residues. Looking up the rest from reference TRBV19 and TRBJ2-7 gives the full variable domain: DGGITQSPKYLFRKEGQNVTLSCEQNLNHDAMYWYRQDPGQGLRLIYYSQIVNDFQKGDIAEGYSVSREKKESFPLTVTSAQKNPTAFYLCASSSTGSYEQYFGPGTRLTVT.

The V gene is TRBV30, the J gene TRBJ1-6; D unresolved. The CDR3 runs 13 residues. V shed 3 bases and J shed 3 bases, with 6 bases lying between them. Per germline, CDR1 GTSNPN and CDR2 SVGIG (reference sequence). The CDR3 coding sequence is TGTGCCTGGAGACGGGACTATAATTCACCCCTCCACTTT. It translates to CAWRRDYNSPLHF.

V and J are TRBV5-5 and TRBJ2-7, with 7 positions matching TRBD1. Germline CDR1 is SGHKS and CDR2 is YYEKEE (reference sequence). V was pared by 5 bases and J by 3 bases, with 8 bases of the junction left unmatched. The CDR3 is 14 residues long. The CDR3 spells CASRHPGQNYEQYF. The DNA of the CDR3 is TGTGCCAGCAGGCATCCGGGACAGAACTACGAGCAGTACTTC.

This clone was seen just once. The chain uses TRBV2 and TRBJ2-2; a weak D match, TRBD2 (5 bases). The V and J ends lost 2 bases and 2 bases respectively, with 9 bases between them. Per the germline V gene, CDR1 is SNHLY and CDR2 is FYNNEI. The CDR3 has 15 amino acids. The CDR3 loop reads CASSETRGNTGELFF. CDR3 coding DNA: TGTGCCAGCAGTGAAACTAGAGGAAACACCGGGGAGCTGTTTTTT.

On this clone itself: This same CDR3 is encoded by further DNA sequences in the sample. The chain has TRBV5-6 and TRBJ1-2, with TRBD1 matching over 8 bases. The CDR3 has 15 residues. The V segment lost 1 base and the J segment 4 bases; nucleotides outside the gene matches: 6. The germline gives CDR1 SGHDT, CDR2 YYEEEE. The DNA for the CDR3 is TGTGCCAGCAGCTTGCTGACAGGGGTCGGCTATGGCTACACCTTC. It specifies CASSLLTGVGYGYTF.

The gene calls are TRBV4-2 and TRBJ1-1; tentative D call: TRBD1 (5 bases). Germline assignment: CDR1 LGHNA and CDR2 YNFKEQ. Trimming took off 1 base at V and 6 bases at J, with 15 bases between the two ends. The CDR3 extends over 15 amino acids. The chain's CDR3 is CASSQAPGTGAEAFF. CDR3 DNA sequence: TGTGCCAGCAGCCAAGCCCCCGGGACGGGAGCTGAAGCTTTCTTT.

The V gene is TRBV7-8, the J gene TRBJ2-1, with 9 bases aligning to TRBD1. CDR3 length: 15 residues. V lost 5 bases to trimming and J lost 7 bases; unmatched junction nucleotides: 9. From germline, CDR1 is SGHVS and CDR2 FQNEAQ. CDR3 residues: CASSLGDREENEQFF. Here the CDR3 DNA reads TGTGCCAGCAGCCTGGGGGACAGGGAGGAGAATGAGCAGTTCTTC.

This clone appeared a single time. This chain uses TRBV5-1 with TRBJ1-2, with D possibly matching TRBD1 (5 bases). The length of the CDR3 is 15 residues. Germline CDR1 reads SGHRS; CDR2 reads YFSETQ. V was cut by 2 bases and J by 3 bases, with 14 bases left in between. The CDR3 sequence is CASSFSWGEDYGYTF. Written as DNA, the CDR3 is TGCGCCAGCAGCTTTTCGTGGGGCGAGGACTATGGCTACACCTTC.

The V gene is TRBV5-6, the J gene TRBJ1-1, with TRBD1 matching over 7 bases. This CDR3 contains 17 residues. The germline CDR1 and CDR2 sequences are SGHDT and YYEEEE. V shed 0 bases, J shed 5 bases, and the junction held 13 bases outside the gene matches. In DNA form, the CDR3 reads TGTGCCAGCAGCTTGGGAGCATATGACAGGGAGTTAACTGAAGCTTTCTTT. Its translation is CASSLGAYDRELTEAFF.

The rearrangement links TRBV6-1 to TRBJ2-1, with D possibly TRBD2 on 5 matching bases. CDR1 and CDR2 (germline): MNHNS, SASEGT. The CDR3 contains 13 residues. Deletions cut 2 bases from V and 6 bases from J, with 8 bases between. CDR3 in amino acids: CASSESRGNEQFF. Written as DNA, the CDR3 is TGTGCCAGCAGTGAATCTCGGGGCAATGAGCAGTTCTTC.

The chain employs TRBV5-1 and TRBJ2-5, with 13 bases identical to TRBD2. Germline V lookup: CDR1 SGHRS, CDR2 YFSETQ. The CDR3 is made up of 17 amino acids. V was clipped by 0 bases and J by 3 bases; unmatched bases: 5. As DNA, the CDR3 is TGCGCCAGCAGCTTGGACCTGACTAGCGGGGGGAAAGAGACCCAGTACTTC. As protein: CASSLDLTSGGKETQYF.

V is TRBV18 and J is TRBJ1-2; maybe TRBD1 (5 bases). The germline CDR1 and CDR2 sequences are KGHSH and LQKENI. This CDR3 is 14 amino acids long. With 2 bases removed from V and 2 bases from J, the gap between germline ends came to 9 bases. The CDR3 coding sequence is TGTGCCAGCTCACCATCGGGGGGGAACTATGGCTACACCTTC. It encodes CASSPSGGNYGYTF. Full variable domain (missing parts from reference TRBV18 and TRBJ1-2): NAGVMQNPRHLVRRRGQEARLRCSPMKGHSHVYWYRQLPEEGLKFMVYLQKENIIDESGMPKERFSAEFPKEGPSILRIQQVVRGDSAAYFCASSPSGGNYGYTFGSGTRLTVV.

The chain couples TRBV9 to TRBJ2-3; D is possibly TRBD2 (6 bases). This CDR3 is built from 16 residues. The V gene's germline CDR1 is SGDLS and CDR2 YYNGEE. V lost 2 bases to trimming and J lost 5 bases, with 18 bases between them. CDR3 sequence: CASSVWGVSNGDTQYF. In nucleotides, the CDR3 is TGTGCCAGCAGCGTCTGGGGGGTGAGTAATGGAGATACGCAGTATTTT. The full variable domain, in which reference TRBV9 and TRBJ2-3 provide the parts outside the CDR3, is DSGVTQTPKHLITATGQRVTLRCSPRSGDLSVYWYQQSLDQGLQFLIQYYNGEERAKGNILERFSAQQFPDLHSELNLSSLELGDSALYFCASSVWGVSNGDTQYFGPGTRLTVL.

CDR3: CAISGVEETQYF. CDR3 nucleotide sequence: TGTGCCATCAGTGGAGTAGAAGAGACCCAGTACTTC. This chain connects TRBV10-3 to TRBJ2-5; unclear D gene. The CDR3 has 12 residues. Trimming left V 4 bases short and J 3 bases short, with 6 bases between. CDR1 ENHRY and CDR2 SYGVKD come from the germline V gene.

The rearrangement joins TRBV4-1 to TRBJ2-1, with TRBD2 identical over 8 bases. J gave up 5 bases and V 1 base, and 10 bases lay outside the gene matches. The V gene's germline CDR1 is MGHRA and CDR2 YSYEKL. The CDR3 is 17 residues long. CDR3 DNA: TGCGCCAGCAGCCAAGTGACGGGGGGGTCCTTTAACAATGAGCAGTTCTTC. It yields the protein CASSQVTGGSFNNEQFF.

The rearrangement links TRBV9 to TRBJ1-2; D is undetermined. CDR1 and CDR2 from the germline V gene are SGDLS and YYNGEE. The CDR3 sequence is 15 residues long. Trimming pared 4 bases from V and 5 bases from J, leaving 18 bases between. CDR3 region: CASSPHAQAEYGYTF. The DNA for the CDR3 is TGTGCCAGCAGCCCCCACGCTCAGGCAGAATATGGCTACACCTTC.

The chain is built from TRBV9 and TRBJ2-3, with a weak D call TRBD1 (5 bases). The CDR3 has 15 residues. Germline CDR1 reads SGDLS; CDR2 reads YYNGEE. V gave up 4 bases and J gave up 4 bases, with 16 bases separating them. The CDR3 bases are TGTGCCAGCAGCACAGGAAGGATTCGCGCAGATACGCAGTATTTT. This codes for CASSTGRIRADTQYF.

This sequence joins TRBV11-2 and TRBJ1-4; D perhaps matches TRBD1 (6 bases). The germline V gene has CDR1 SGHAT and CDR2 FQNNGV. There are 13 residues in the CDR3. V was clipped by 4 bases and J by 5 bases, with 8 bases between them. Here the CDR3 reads CASSWTANEKLFF. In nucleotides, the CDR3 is TGTGCCAGCAGCTGGACAGCAAATGAAAAACTGTTTTTT.

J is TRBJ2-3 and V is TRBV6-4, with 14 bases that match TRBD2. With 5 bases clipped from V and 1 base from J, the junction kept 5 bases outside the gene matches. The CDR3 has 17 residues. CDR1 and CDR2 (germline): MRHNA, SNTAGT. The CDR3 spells CASSLTSGGAGTDTQYF. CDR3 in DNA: TGTGCCAGCAGTCTGACTAGCGGGGGGGCCGGCACAGATACGCAGTATTTT.

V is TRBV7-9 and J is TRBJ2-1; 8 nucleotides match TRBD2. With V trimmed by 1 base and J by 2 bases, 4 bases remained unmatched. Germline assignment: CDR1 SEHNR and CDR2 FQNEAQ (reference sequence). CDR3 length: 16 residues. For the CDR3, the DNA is TGTGCCAGCAGCTTAGTTCCTAGCGGGCCCTACAATGAGCAGTTCTTC. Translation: CASSLVPSGPYNEQFF.

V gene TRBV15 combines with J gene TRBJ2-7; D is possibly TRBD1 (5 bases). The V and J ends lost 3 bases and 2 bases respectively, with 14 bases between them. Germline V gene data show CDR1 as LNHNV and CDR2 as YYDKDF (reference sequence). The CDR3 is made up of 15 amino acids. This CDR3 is CATSRRGGRAYEQYF. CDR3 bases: TGTGCCACCAGCAGGCGAGGCGGCAGGGCCTACGAGCAGTACTTC.

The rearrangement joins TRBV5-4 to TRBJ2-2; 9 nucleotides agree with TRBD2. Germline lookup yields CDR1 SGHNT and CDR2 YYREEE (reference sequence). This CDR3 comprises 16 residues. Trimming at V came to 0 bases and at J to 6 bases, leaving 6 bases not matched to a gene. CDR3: CASSLVRGGQAGELFF. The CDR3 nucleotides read TGTGCCAGCAGCTTGGTGCGGGGGGGCCAGGCCGGGGAGCTGTTTTTT.

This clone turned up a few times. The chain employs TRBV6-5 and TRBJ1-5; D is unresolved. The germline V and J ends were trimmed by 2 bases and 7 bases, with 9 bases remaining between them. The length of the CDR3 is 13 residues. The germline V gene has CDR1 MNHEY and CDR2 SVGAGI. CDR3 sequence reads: CASSYRERQPQHF. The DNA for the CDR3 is TGTGCCAGCAGTTACAGGGAGCGGCAGCCCCAGCATTTT.

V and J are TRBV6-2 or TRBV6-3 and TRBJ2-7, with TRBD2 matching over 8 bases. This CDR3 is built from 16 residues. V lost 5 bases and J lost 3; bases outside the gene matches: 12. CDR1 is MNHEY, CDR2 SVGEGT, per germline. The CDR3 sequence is CASSRPPGGGSYEQYF. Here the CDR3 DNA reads TGTGCCAGCAGTCGTCCCCCCGGGGGGGGTAGCTACGAGCAGTACTTC.

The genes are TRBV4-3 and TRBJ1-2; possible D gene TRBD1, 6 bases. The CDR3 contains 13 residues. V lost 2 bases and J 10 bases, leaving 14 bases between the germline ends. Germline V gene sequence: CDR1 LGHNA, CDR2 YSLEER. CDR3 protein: CASSQLGGRNYTF. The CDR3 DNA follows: TGCGCCAGCAGCCAATTAGGGGGAAGGAACTACACCTTC.